This passage covers 20 T cell receptor beta chains from one sample sequenced in a study of blood T cells in healthy people across ages. Alongside a J-beta primer mix, a sample-barcoded 5' primer served in a second PCR lasting roughly 7 to 11 cycles. One entry per CDR3 protein results from TCRdb running MiXCR on the 5' RACE reads. The data show 650,000 to 700,000 distinct CDR3 sequences, roughly half seen once. Source material: blood. The receptors stem from an elderly woman in good health.

For this clonotype: One junction end does not reproduce the germline sequence, and a read error may be involved. V is TRBV3-1 and J is TRBJ2-1; D gene unclear. This CDR3 has 12 residues. Germline CDR1 and CDR2: LGHDT and YNNKEL (reference sequence). The CDR3 sequence: CAGSQDRGQEFF. As DNA, the CDR3 is TGTGCCGGCAGCCAAGATAGAGGCCAAGAGTTCTTC.

This chain uses TRBV25-1 with TRBJ2-4; 9 positions agree with TRBD1. Looked up from germline, CDR1 is MGHDK and CDR2 is SYGVNS. The ends lost 4 bases at V and 9 bases at J; junction bases unmatched: 10. The CDR3 loop spans 15 amino acids. In nucleotides, the CDR3 is TGTGCCAGCAGTGGGTTTAGCGGACAGGGGAGCATTCAGTACTTC. Translating it yields CASSGFSGQGSIQYF.

The sample holds a few counts of this clonotype. This chain connects TRBV30 to TRBJ1-1, with 10 bases aligning to TRBD1. CDR1 is GTSNPN and CDR2 is SVGIG in the germline V gene (reference sequence). CDR3 length equals 13 residues. J lost 7 bases, V lost 3 bases, and 5 bases had no gene match. The CDR3 sequence is CAWRRQGAFEAFF. The DNA of the CDR3 is TGTGCCTGGAGGAGACAGGGGGCTTTTGAAGCTTTCTTT.

This clonotype was counted ten times or more. The rearrangement joins TRBV7-9 to TRBJ2-7, with D possibly being TRBD2 (6 bases). Germline V gene lookup returns CDR1 SEHNR and CDR2 FQNEAQ (reference sequence). Trimming took off 3 bases at V and 4 bases at J, with 16 bases between the two ends. CDR3 size: 15 residues. The CDR3 bases are TGTGCCAGCAGCTTCCAACCGGGACTCGGATACGAGCAGTACTTC. Translation gives CASSFQPGLGYEQYF.

This chain uses TRBV7-9 with TRBJ1-1, with 10 bases lining up with TRBD1. J lost 5 bases, V lost 5 bases, and 5 bases had no gene match. The CDR3 is 14 residues long. The germline gives CDR1 SEHNR, CDR2 FQNEAQ (reference sequence). CDR3 in amino acids: CASSVTGGMTEAFF. The CDR3 DNA follows: TGTGCCAGCAGCGTGACAGGGGGCATGACTGAAGCTTTCTTT.

Comments on this clonotype: A much larger clone differs from this one at a single base, so this may be a read error. CDR3 region: CSAPTGDRDEQFF. In nucleotides, the CDR3 is TGCAGTGCCCCGACAGGGGATCGCGATGAGCAGTTCTTC. This chain links TRBV20-1 with TRBJ2-1; 8 bases agree with TRBD1. Germline V gives CDR1 DFQATT, CDR2 SNEGSKA (reference sequence). V was pared by 6 bases and J by 8 bases, with 9 bases of the junction left unmatched. CDR3 size: 13 residues.

In this sample, this clonotype turned up many times. This rearrangement joins TRBV3-1 to TRBJ2-7; no clear D gene. The CDR3 totals 11 residues. Germline V gene lookup returns CDR1 LGHDT and CDR2 YNNKEL (reference sequence). The V and J ends lost 4 bases and 5 bases respectively, with 6 bases between them. CDR3: CASSLLDEQYF. CDR3 DNA sequence: TGTGCCAGCAGCCTCCTAGACGAGCAGTACTTC.

The chain employs TRBV18 and TRBJ1-5; possible D gene TRBD1, 5 bases. Germline assignment: CDR1 KGHSH and CDR2 LQKENI. The CDR3 has 16 amino acids. V was clipped by 3 bases and J by 2 bases, with 14 bases between them. The CDR3 loop is CASSPVRAGGNQPQHF. CDR3 nucleotide sequence: TGTGCCAGCTCACCCGTCAGGGCTGGTGGCAATCAGCCCCAGCATTTT.

The chain links TRBV18 to TRBJ2-1; 9 nucleotides align to TRBD2. CDR1 is KGHSH and CDR2 is LQKENI in the germline V gene. V gave up 4 bases and J gave up 5 bases; unmatched junction bases: 9. The CDR3 consists of 16 residues. In nucleotides, the CDR3 is TGTGCCAGCTCACTGGGTAGCGGGGGCAGTAACAATGAGCAGTTCTTC. Translation: CASSLGSGGSNNEQFF.

This sequence joins TRBV7-9 and TRBJ2-3, with D perhaps TRBD1 (6 bases). This CDR3 comprises 15 residues. The germline V gene has CDR1 SEHNR and CDR2 FQNEAQ (reference sequence). V lost 5 bases to trimming and J lost 0 bases, with 12 bases between them. In DNA form, the CDR3 reads TGTGCCAGCAGCCCAGGGACACCTAGCACAGATACGCAGTATTTT. Translation gives CASSPGTPSTDTQYF.

This sequence joins TRBV27 and TRBJ2-3; TRBD2 matches at 8 bases. The V segment lost 4 bases and the J segment 0 bases; nucleotides outside the gene matches: 6. This CDR3 is 16 amino acids long. CDR1 is MNHEY and CDR2 is SMNVEV in the germline V gene (reference sequence). The CDR3 loop reads CASSYGRVPSTDTQYF. CDR3 nucleotide sequence: TGTGCCAGCAGTTACGGGAGGGTCCCTAGCACAGATACGCAGTATTTT.

There are many counts of this clonotype. This CDR3 is CASQRGAGNTIYF. The CDR3 DNA follows: TGTGCCAGTCAACGGGGAGCAGGAAACACCATATATTTT. The rearrangement uses TRBV6-5 and TRBJ1-3, with D unresolved. Looked up from germline, CDR1 is MNHEY and CDR2 is SVGAGI. The CDR3 has 13 amino acids. Trimming removed 9 bases from V and 4 bases from J, with 13 bases in between.

The CDR3 reads CASSLEVGSGRPGTQYF. The CDR3 bases are TGTGCCAGCAGCTTGGAAGTTGGCAGCGGGAGGCCAGGAACCCAGTACTTC. The rearrangement joins TRBV5-6 to TRBJ2-5; 9 nucleotides agree with TRBD2. The V gene end was trimmed by 0 bases and the J gene end by 8 bases; junction bases not matched to a gene: 14. The germline V gene encodes CDR1 SGHDT and CDR2 YYEEEE. The CDR3 is 17 amino acids.

The chain couples TRBV29-1 to TRBJ1-1, with 7 bases that match TRBD1. J gave up 4 bases and V 6 bases, and 17 bases lay outside the gene matches. This CDR3 spans 16 amino acids. From germline, CDR1 is SQVTM and CDR2 ANQGSEA. CDR3 in amino acids: CSVLGQDWALGTEAFF. The CDR3 DNA sequence: TGCAGCGTCCTTGGACAGGATTGGGCGCTGGGCACTGAAGCTTTCTTT. Supplemented by reference TRBV29-1 and TRBJ1-1, the full variable domain reads SAVISQKPSRDICQRGTSLTIQCQVDSQVTMMFWYRQQPGQSLTLIATANQGSEATYESGFVIDKFPISRPNLTFSTLTVSNMSPEDSSIYLCSVLGQDWALGTEAFFGQGTRLTVV.

V gene TRBV5-1 combines with J gene TRBJ1-2; D remains ambiguous. This CDR3 has 14 amino acids. Germline values: CDR1 SGHRS, CDR2 YFSETQ. V was cut by 0 bases and J by 8 bases, with 14 bases left in between. The CDR3 nucleotides are TGCGCCAGCAGCTTGGAGTCGTTCCACTGGGGCTACACCTTC. This gives the protein CASSLESFHWGYTF.

The genes are TRBV6-5 and TRBJ2-3; D is uncertain. CDR1 is MNHEY and CDR2 is SVGAGI in the germline V gene. The length of the CDR3 is 13 residues. V was pared by 4 bases and J by 6 bases, with 11 bases between. The CDR3: CASSSTPRDTQYF. The CDR3 DNA reads as TGTGCCAGCAGTTCGACCCCTAGGGATACGCAGTATTTT.

Worth noting for this clonotype: A much larger clone is a single base away; this may be a read error. The chain employs TRBV7-2 and TRBJ2-5; no clear D gene. The germline V gene has CDR1 SGHTA and CDR2 FQGNSA. V dropped 5 bases and J dropped 11 bases, with 21 bases sitting between them. The CDR3 contains 14 residues. The CDR3, as DNA: TGTGCCAGCAGCCGATCTGAAGGGCGCCATGAGCAGTACTTC. Encoded protein: CASSRSEGRHEQYF. The full variable domain, in which reference TRBV7-2 and TRBJ2-5 provide the parts outside the CDR3, is GAGVSQSPSNKVTEKGKDVELRCDPISGHTALYWYRQSLGQGLEFLIYFQGNSAPDKSGLPSDRFSAERTGGSVSTLTIQRTQQEDSAVYLCASSRSEGRHEQYFGPGTRLLVL.

V gene TRBV5-5 combines with J gene TRBJ1-4; D ambiguous. Germline CDR1 reads SGHKS; CDR2 reads YYEKEE (reference sequence). The CDR3 has 14 amino acids. The V gene lost 1 base and the J gene lost 7 bases, with 11 bases spanning the gap. CDR3 nucleotide sequence: TGTGCCAGCAGCTTGTCATCCAAAGGTGAAAAACTGTTTTTT. Translated: CASSLSSKGEKLFF.

The sample holds many counts of this clonotype. The J gene is TRBJ2-3, the V gene TRBV7-2; no definite D call. V lost 6 bases, J lost 6 bases, and 7 bases lay in between. CDR3 length: 11 residues. Germline loops: CDR1 SGHTA, CDR2 FQGNSA. DNA of the CDR3: TGTGCCAGCAGTTTGGTGGATACGCAGTATTTT. Translating gives CASSLVDTQYF.

This clonotype has a handful of counts. The chain joins TRBV5-1 to TRBJ1-1, with D perhaps matching TRBD1 (5 bases). Trimming pared 1 base from V and 9 bases from J, leaving 16 bases between. This CDR3 has 14 amino acids. The V gene's germline CDR1 is SGHRS and CDR2 YFSETQ. The CDR3 nucleotides are TGCGCCAGCAGCTTGCAGTCCGGGACTGGAAAAGCTTTCTTT. Residues: CASSLQSGTGKAFF.